This is a list of T cell receptor beta chains from one sample in a study of T cells in Graves' hyperthyroidism and ophthalmopathy. In TCRdb, the multiplex PCR reads were re-called with MiXCR into one record per CDR3 protein. The table shows under 650,000 distinct CDR3 sequences, with roughly 16% occurring only once. The sequenced sample consisted of blood. These receptors came from a woman aged 25 to 45 with Graves' hyperthyroidism. Both conserved end residues are part of each CDR3. A D gene is named only where the DNA matches it firmly. Some rows have no size entry. The others give once, few or many, or a class for an expanded clone.

>TRBJ2-3|.|many|TRBV7-6
TGTGCCAGCAGCTTAATGGGCGGCAGCACAGATACGCAGTATTTT
CASSLMGGSTDTQYF
>TRBJ1-5|.|few|TRBV30
TGTGCCTGGAGTTTGGGGGGGCCAAATCAGCCCCAGCATTTT
CAWSLGGPNQPQHF
>TRBJ2-7|.|many|TRBV7-9
TGTGCCAGCAGCTCCTCGGTATACTACGAGCAGTACTTC
CASSSSVYYEQYF
>TRBJ1-4|.|.|TRBV5-1
TGCGCCAGCAGCGGGTCTGATGAAAAACTGTTTTTT
CASSGSDEKLFF
>TRBJ2-7|TRBD1|many|TRBV7-3
TGTGCCAGCAGCTACATCACCAGGGGGCTTTGGGCTGAAGAGCAGTACTTC
CASSYITRGLWAEEQYF
>TRBJ2-3|.|many|TRBV7-2
TGTGCCAGCAGCCCTCTCGGGGGTGGAAGATCATATACGCAGTATTTT
CASSPLGGGRSYTQYF
>TRBJ1-6|TRBD1|few|TRBV7-2
TGTGCCAGCAGCTTAGCAGCGGGACAGAATTCACCCCTCCACTTT
CASSLAAGQNSPLHF
>TRBJ1-1|.|few|TRBV7-9
TGTGCCAGCAGCTCTCTGTATAGGGACCGAGACACTGAAGCTTTCTTT
CASSSLYRDRDTEAFF
>TRBJ2-3|.|many|TRBV20-1
TGCAGTGCTCCGCGAGTAAGCCAGGGTACGCAGTATTTT
CSAPRVSQGTQYF
>TRBJ2-3|.|many|TRBV20-1
TGCAGTGCTAGTCGGGGGTTCAGCACAGATACGCAGTATTTT
CSASRGFSTDTQYF
>TRBJ1-6|.|.|TRBV12-3/TRBV12-4
TGTGCCAGCAGTCAAACGACCCCCGGGCCCAATTCACCCCTCCACTTT
CASSQTTPGPNSPLHF